This T cell receptor (beta chain) was sequenced during a study of cytomegalovirus exposure and HLA in healthy donors. Study information: The approximately 120 validation repertoires matched the approximately 700 first-cohort repertoires in platform, a later analysis reported.

Study findings and constraints: TCR sequences were mostly rare, though some public TCRs occurred in many donors. Later, an analysis found that TCR clusters from the first cohort tended to co-occur in the roughly 130 validation repertoires.

Profiled with immunoSEQ multiplex PCR; TCRdb holds only in-frame clones, not every one. The sample holds more than 45,000 clones, 89% seen once. Germline V lookup: CDR1 KGHSH, CDR2 LQKENI. Unmatched junction bases numbered 13, after V lost 1 base and J lost 7 bases. CDR3 length equals 18 residues. About this clone itself: Its antigen is undetermined.

The chain carries TRBV18 and TRBJ2-2; 9 bases agree with TRBD2. Sequencing input: PBMCs. The TCR was taken from a woman between 18 and 29 years old in good health and CMV-seronegative. Written as DNA, the CDR3 is TGTGCCAGCTCACCACAGACTGGAATTGGACTAGCGAACGGGGAGCTGTTTTTT. Its protein is CASSPQTGIGLANGELFF. The entire variable domain, with the rest obtained from reference TRBV18 and TRBJ2-2, is as follows: NAGVMQNPRHLVRRRGQEARLRCSPMKGHSHVYWYRQLPEEGLKFMVYLQKENIIDESGMPKERFSAEFPKEGPSILRIQQVVRGDSAAYFCASSPQTGIGLANGELFFGEGSRLTVL.